These 13 T cell receptor beta chains came from one sample sequenced in a study of T cell responses to AZD1222 COVID-19 vaccine. Sequencing used immunoSEQ multiplex PCR; TCRdb keeps in-frame clones, though not all of them. The repertoire consists of 150,000 to 200,000 clones, with roughly 94% occurring once and the leading ten covering roughly 0.98%. The material was peripheral blood, obtained 28 days after the second AZD1222 dose. These receptors originate from an adult who received the AZD1222 COVID-19 vaccine.

The J gene is TRBJ1-2, the V gene TRBV2; TRBD1 is a possible D gene (5 bases). In germline, CDR1 is SNHLY, CDR2 FYNNEI. With 2 bases removed from V and 2 bases from J, the gap between germline ends came to 12 bases. This CDR3 comprises 15 residues. CDR3 DNA sequence: TGTGCCAGCAGTGAACTAGGGGAAGGGAACTATGGCTACACCTTC. It specifies CASSELGEGNYGYTF.

The J gene is TRBJ2-5, the V gene TRBV5-1, with D perhaps matching TRBD1 (5 bases). Trimming left V 0 bases short and J 5 bases short, with 8 bases between. The CDR3 totals 13 residues. Per the germline V gene, CDR1 is SGHRS and CDR2 is YFSETQ. CDR3 sequence (DNA): TGCGCCAGCAGCTTGGAGGGGCAGGAGACCCAGTACTTC. Translated: CASSLEGQETQYF.

This CDR3 is CASSYDSTPANVLTF. The CDR3 DNA follows: TGTGCCAGCAGCTACGATTCCACCCCGGCCAACGTCCTGACTTTC. This sequence joins TRBV5-8 and TRBJ2-6; D is unclear. Germline CDR1 reads SGHTS; CDR2 reads YDEGEE. V lost 3 bases, J lost 6 bases, and 13 bases lay in between. The CDR3 has 15 residues.

The chain has TRBV4-1 and TRBJ1-1; D is unresolved. The CDR3 is 13 residues long. Trimming pared 2 bases from V and 0 bases from J, leaving 4 bases between. CDR1 is MGHRA and CDR2 is YSYEKL in the germline V gene. The CDR3 loop reads CASSQHVNTEAFF. DNA for the CDR3: TGCGCCAGCAGCCAACATGTGAACACTGAAGCTTTCTTT.

The rearrangement joins TRBV6-1 to TRBJ2-2; D is tentatively TRBD1 or TRBD2 (6 bases each). V lost 0 bases and J lost 7, with 15 bases in between. Germline CDR1 reads MNHNS; CDR2 reads SASEGT. The CDR3 runs 16 residues. CDR3 in DNA: TGTGCCAGCAGTGAAGCGAGGAAGGGGGAGGTCGGGGAGCTGTTTTTT. Its protein is CASSEARKGEVGELFF.

This chain joins TRBV2 and TRBJ1-5, with D possibly being TRBD1 (5 bases). V was clipped by 1 base and J by 7 bases, with 8 bases between them. Germline V CDR1 and CDR2: SNHLY, FYNNEI. The CDR3 sequence is 13 residues long. The CDR3 DNA sequence: TGTGCCAGCAGTGAAGACGGGGCGCAGCCCCAGCATTTT. This encodes CASSEDGAQPQHF.

The V call is TRBV5-4, the J call TRBJ1-1; no definite D call. V lost 0 bases, J lost 6 bases, and 9 bases lay in between. Germline V CDR1 and CDR2: SGHNT, YYREEE (reference sequence). The CDR3 has 13 residues. CDR3 residues: CASSLGARAEAFF. Here the CDR3 DNA reads TGTGCCAGCAGCTTGGGGGCACGTGCTGAAGCTTTCTTT.

This chain links TRBV6-5 with TRBJ1-6, with 8 bases lining up with TRBD1. The CDR3 is made up of 14 amino acids. The germline gives CDR1 MNHEY, CDR2 SVGAGI. V was clipped by 2 bases and J by 13 bases; unmatched bases: 7. The CDR3 region has the DNA TGTGCCAGCAGTTACGAAAGGACAGGGTTGCCCCTCCACTTT. This translates into CASSYERTGLPLHF.

The sample holds one count of this clone. The gene calls are TRBV5-1 and TRBJ1-3; TRBD1 matches 10 bases. Germline-derived CDR1 and CDR2 are SGHRS and YFSETQ. Trimming removed 4 bases from V and 0 bases from J; junction bases left unmatched: 10. This CDR3 is 18 amino acids long. This CDR3 is CASSTGTGAPISGNTIYF. DNA for the CDR3: TGCGCCAGCAGCACAGGGACAGGGGCCCCCATCTCTGGAAACACCATATATTTT.

This rearrangement joins TRBV15 to TRBJ2-2; a possible D gene is TRBD1 (5 bases). Trimming pared 4 bases from V and 0 bases from J, leaving 15 bases between. CDR1 and CDR2 from the germline V gene are LNHNV and YYDKDF (reference sequence). CDR3 size: 17 residues. CDR3 nucleotide sequence: TGTGCCACCAGCAAAACCCGACAGCTTCCGAACACCGGGGAGCTGTTTTTT. It codes for CATSKTRQLPNTGELFF.

The J gene is TRBJ1-1, the V gene TRBV19; perhaps TRBD1 as D (5 bases). CDR1 and CDR2 (germline): LNHDA, SQIVND (reference sequence). This CDR3 region has 13 residues. Between the trimmed V and J ends, which lost 5 bases and 5 bases, there was a span of 12 bases. CDR3 nucleotides: TGTGCCAGTAGTTCGGGACTAGGAACTGAAGCTTTCTTT. Protein: CASSSGLGTEAFF.

The CDR3 DNA reads TGTGCCAGCAGTTATTCCGGCAAGGGCTATAATTCACCCCTCCACTTT. Translation: CASSYSGKGYNSPLHF. The chain joins TRBV6-5 to TRBJ1-6; D uncertain. Per the germline V gene, CDR1 is MNHEY and CDR2 is SVGAGI. Between the trimmed V and J ends, which lost 3 bases and 3 bases, there was a span of 12 bases. The CDR3 is 16 residues long.

This chain links TRBV7-9 with TRBJ1-4; D is perhaps TRBD1 (6 bases). This CDR3 is 16 amino acids long. Looked up from germline, CDR1 is SEHNR and CDR2 is FQNEAQ (reference sequence). V gave up 5 bases and J gave up 1 base, with 14 bases separating them. CDR3 residues: CASSAGTPLTNEKLFF. The CDR3 region has the DNA TGTGCCAGCAGCGCCGGGACACCGTTAACTAATGAAAAACTGTTTTTT.